This TCR beta chain emerged from a study of T-cell reconstitution after alpha-beta-depleted transplantation in children listed by TCRdb under 2016. For context, the study as a whole: Using TCR repertoire profiling, the study followed T-cell immune reconstitution in a quantitative way in children after TCRalphabeta/CD19-depleted allogeneic hematopoietic cell transplantation. What the authors observed across the whole study: The high TCRbeta diversity at day 60 in some patients was ascribed to recipient T cells and intrathymic progenitors that had survived conditioning. The frequencies of hyperexpanded clones fell over the following months, and after one year, T-cell counts and TCRbeta diversity were mostly attributed to newly produced T cells. The apparently early alphabetaT-cell count recovery about two months after transplant was reportedly dependent on only several hundred rapidly expanded clones derived from non-depleted graft cells.

Library preparation used PCR. This sample was sequenced with an Illumina HiSeq 2500. TCR library preparation used molecular barcoding, with unique molecular identifiers applied to normalize quantification of the TCRbeta repertoire. Clones were called with MiXCR by TCRdb after fastp trimmed the public reads at Q25, and only in-frame beta chains were retained. Rows with one shared CDR3 protein collapse into an entry with the most common genes and DNA. Across this sample there are fewer than 700,000 distinct CDR3 sequences, with more than 20% seen only once. The ten top clones hold roughly 14% of the sample. The meaning of the sample's treatment or condition label: allogeneic hematopoietic cell transplantation with graft depleted of TCRalphabeta T cells and CD19 B cells. Transplant recipients were children who received TCRalphabeta/CD19-depleted allogeneic hematopoietic cell grafts. Looking up the germline V gene yields CDR1 SNHLY and CDR2 FYNNEI. The CDR3 spans 16 residues, from the cysteine through the phenylalanine. Only the CDR3 region is kept as DNA, spanning 48 bases read in frame from base 1. Cut back by 3 bases and 5 bases, the V and J ends lie 19 bases apart.

As concerns this clonotype: Its binding antigen is unknown. Nothing much larger sits one base from this clone, and base qualities are not available.

This TCR was sampled from a boy under two years old who had a stem cell transplant for acute myeloid leukemia, so the T cells may come from the graft donor. Sequencing was performed on PBMCs, mostly from graft donor cells, taken 360 days after TCRalphabeta/CD19-depleted stem cell transplant. Here the chain combines TRBV2 and TRBJ2-5; TRBD2 could be the D gene, as 6 bases match. CDR3 region: CASSDFMGGGLETQYF. The sequence in DNA is TGTGCCAGCAGTGACTTTATGGGAGGAGGCTTGGAGACCCAGTACTTC.